A selection of T cell receptor beta chains follows, all from one sample in a study of T cell repertoires in cytomegalovirus infection. Antigen specificity for these receptors is unknown. TCRdb analysed the reads with MiXCR anew, one entry per CDR3 protein. The sample consists of around 750,000 distinct CDR3 sequences, around a third of them appearing once. The sequencing used cultured CD8+ T cells from PBMCs, collected from culture after CMV antigen stimulation. Receptor source: a human donor in good health (CMV status not recorded). Some clones in this sample may be carry-over from other donors' samples. The CDR3 runs from the conserved cysteine through the conserved F or W. D genes are given only for firm matches. The listing skips clone size in some rows; elsewhere it reads once, few, many or a size class.

size: -
D: -
J: TRBJ1-6
V: TRBV27
DNA: TGTGCCAGCAGACTCGGGACCCGTTTCTCCTATAATTCACCCCTCCACTTT
CDR3: CASRLGTRFSYNSPLHF

size: many
D: -
J: TRBJ2-5
V: TRBV7-2
DNA: TGTGCCAGCAGCTTAGGACGGGGACCCTTGAGAGAGACCCAGTACTTC
CDR3: CASSLGRGPLRETQYF

size: -
D: TRBD2
J: TRBJ2-3
V: TRBV7-2
DNA: TGTGCCAGCAGCTCCAGGGAGGGGAGCACAGATACGCAGTATTTT
CDR3: CASSSREGSTDTQYF

size: -
D: TRBD2
J: TRBJ2-1
V: TRBV27
DNA: TGTGCCAGCGGGCGGGGGGCCAGCTCCTACAATGAGCAGTTCTTC
CDR3: CASGRGASSYNEQFF

size: -
D: TRBD2
J: TRBJ2-5
V: TRBV7-8
DNA: TGTGCCAGCAGCTTGGCGGGGGGAGAGACCAAGTACTTC
CDR3: CASSLAGGETKYF

size: few
D: -
J: TRBJ2-7
V: TRBV27
DNA: TGTGCCAGCAGTGCCGACAGGAATCCCTACGAGCAGTACTTC
CDR3: CASSADRNPYEQYF

size: -
D: TRBD2
J: TRBJ2-5
V: TRBV7-8
DNA: TGTGCCAGCAGCTTCGGGGGCGGGGGGGCCAGCGAGACCCAGTACTTC
CDR3: CASSFGGGGASETQYF

size: few
D: -
J: TRBJ1-2
V: TRBV19
DNA: TGTGCCAGTAGTATCTCAAGGGGTCCGTTAAACTATGGCTACACCTTC
CDR3: CASSISRGPLNYGYTF

size: -
D: -
J: TRBJ1-1
V: TRBV7-9
DNA: TGTGCCAGCAGCTTAGAGCACTTGAACACTGAAGCTTTCTTT
CDR3: CASSLEHLNTEAFF

size: once
D: -
J: TRBJ2-2
V: TRBV19
DNA: TGTGCCAGTAGTGGCTCGGTGAACACCGGGGAGCTGTTTTTT
CDR3: CASSGSVNTGELFF

size: few
D: -
J: TRBJ1-5
V: TRBV11-2
DNA: TGTGCCAGCAGCTTAGCGGAGTATAGCAATCAGCCCCAGCATTTT
CDR3: CASSLAEYSNQPQHF

size: -
D: TRBD1
J: TRBJ1-2
V: TRBV7-6
DNA: TGTGCCAGCAGTGGGACAGAACTCTATGGCTACACCTTC
CDR3: CASSGTELYGYTF

size: many
D: -
J: TRBJ2-3
V: TRBV7-2
DNA: TGTGCCAGCAGCTCCCTCTACGGGGCAGGGGAAGGTACAGATACGCAGTATTTT
CDR3: CASSSLYGAGEGTDTQYF

size: few
D: TRBD1
J: TRBJ2-5
V: TRBV12-3/TRBV12-4
DNA: TGTGCCAGCAGATCACTCGGGGACAGCCAAGAGACCCAGTACTTC
CDR3: CASRSLGDSQETQYF

size: many
D: -
J: TRBJ2-7
V: TRBV7-9
DNA: TGTGCCAGCGGCACCGACGGGAAGACCTACGAGCAGTACTTC
CDR3: CASGTDGKTYEQYF

size: -
D: TRBD1
J: TRBJ2-1
V: TRBV6-5
DNA: TGTGCCAGCAGTTACCTGGACAGGGTGTCTTACAATGAGCAGTTCTTC
CDR3: CASSYLDRVSYNEQFF

size: -
D: TRBD1
J: TRBJ1-5
V: TRBV2
DNA: TGTGCCAGCGGGGTTCCGGCAGGGGGTAATCAGCCCCAGCATTTT
CDR3: CASGVPAGGNQPQHF

size: -
D: -
J: TRBJ1-1
V: TRBV6-2/TRBV6-3
DNA: TGTGCCAGCGGGGAGGCGAACACTGAAGCTTTCTTT
CDR3: CASGEANTEAFF

size: many
D: -
J: TRBJ2-3
V: TRBV7-2
DNA: TGTGCCAGCAGCTTTGCGGTTTTCGATACGCAGTATTTT
CDR3: CASSFAVFDTQYF

size: -
D: -
J: TRBJ1-1
V: TRBV5-6
DNA: TGTGCCAGCAGCTTGGTGTCAGGGGAAGTTGGAGCTTTCTTT
CDR3: CASSLVSGEVGAFF

size: many
D: TRBD1
J: TRBJ1-2
V: TRBV7-9
DNA: TGTGCCAGCAGCTTAGGTGACAGGGGGTCCTATGGCTACACCTTC
CDR3: CASSLGDRGSYGYTF

size: few
D: -
J: TRBJ2-2
V: TRBV5-6
DNA: TGTGCCAGCAGCTCTGGGTTGGACATCCACACCGGGGAGCTGTTTTTT
CDR3: CASSSGLDIHTGELFF

size: few
D: -
J: TRBJ2-3
V: TRBV19
DNA: TGTGCCAGTAGTTGGGGGACCACAGATACGCAGTATTTT
CDR3: CASSWGTTDTQYF

size: many
D: TRBD1
J: TRBJ1-5
V: TRBV7-2
DNA: TGTGCCAGCAGCCGCGACAGGGGGCTTAGCAATCAGCCCCAGCATTTT
CDR3: CASSRDRGLSNQPQHF

size: -
D: -
J: TRBJ1-5
V: TRBV15
DNA: TGTGCCACCAGCAGAGATTTGGGGTATAGCAATCAGCCCCAGCATTTT
CDR3: CATSRDLGYSNQPQHF

size: few
D: TRBD1
J: TRBJ2-3
V: TRBV5-5
DNA: TGTGCCAGCAGCTTACAGGGGCGAAGCACAGATACGCAGTATTTT
CDR3: CASSLQGRSTDTQYF

size: many
D: -
J: TRBJ2-1
V: TRBV7-8
DNA: TGTGCCAGCAGCTTAGTGGTTGAGCAGTTCTTC
CDR3: CASSLVVEQFF

size: few
D: -
J: TRBJ2-5
V: TRBV4-2
DNA: TGTGCCAGCAGCCTTGAACAGAAAGAAGAGACCCAGTACTTC
CDR3: CASSLEQKEETQYF

size: -
D: -
J: TRBJ1-1
V: TRBV14
DNA: TGTGCCAGCAGCCAAGAACGAGGGGGTGGAACTGAAGCTTTCTTT
CDR3: CASSQERGGGTEAFF

size: -
D: TRBD2
J: TRBJ2-1
V: TRBV5-1
DNA: TGCGCCAGCAGCTCCCCTTCGGGGGGGCCGTACAATGAGCAGTTCTTC
CDR3: CASSSPSGGPYNEQFF

size: -
D: TRBD1
J: TRBJ2-1
V: TRBV6-8
DNA: TGTGCCAGCAGTTACCGACCCGGACAGGGGGCCGGACGTGACTACAATGAGCAGTTCTTC
CDR3: CASSYRPGQGAGRDYNEQFF

size: few
D: TRBD1
J: TRBJ1-2
V: TRBV12-3/TRBV12-4
DNA: TGTGCCAGTCGGGACAGGACTCCCTATGGCTACACCTTC
CDR3: CASRDRTPYGYTF

size: few
D: -
J: TRBJ2-7
V: TRBV7-6
DNA: TGTGCCAGCAGCTTAATGCCGGCAGGGGCATCCTACGAGCAGTACTTC
CDR3: CASSLMPAGASYEQYF

size: -
D: TRBD2
J: TRBJ2-5
V: TRBV3-1
DNA: TGTGCCAGCAGCCTCCTTGAGCGGGGGATTCAAGAGACCCAGTACTTC
CDR3: CASSLLERGIQETQYF

size: -
D: TRBD1
J: TRBJ2-2
V: TRBV14
DNA: TGTGCCAGCAGCCGGGGGACAGGCCTGAACACCGGGGAGCTGTTTTTT
CDR3: CASSRGTGLNTGELFF

size: -
D: -
J: TRBJ2-5
V: TRBV20-1
DNA: TGCAGTGCTCGACTGCTTGGGTACCAAGAGACCCAGTACTTC
CDR3: CSARLLGYQETQYF

size: few
D: -
J: TRBJ1-5
V: TRBV27
DNA: TGTGCCAGCAGTTCGGTGGGGTATCAGCCCCAGCATTTT
CDR3: CASSSVGYQPQHF

size: -
D: TRBD2
J: TRBJ2-7
V: TRBV12-3/TRBV12-4
DNA: TGTGCCAGCAGCTTGACTAGCCAAAACGCCTACGAGCAGTACTTC
CDR3: CASSLTSQNAYEQYF

size: few
D: -
J: TRBJ2-7
V: TRBV19
DNA: TGTGCCAGTAGTATTCGGGTGGGACCTTACGAGCAGTACTTC
CDR3: CASSIRVGPYEQYF

size: few
D: -
J: TRBJ2-4
V: TRBV6-1
DNA: TGTGCCAGCAGTGACCTCAGGGGAGCCAAAAACATTCAGTACTTC
CDR3: CASSDLRGAKNIQYF

size: -
D: -
J: TRBJ1-1
V: TRBV18
DNA: TGTGCCAGCTCACGGACAGAAGAAGGCTCTGAAGCTTTCTTT
CDR3: CASSRTEEGSEAFF